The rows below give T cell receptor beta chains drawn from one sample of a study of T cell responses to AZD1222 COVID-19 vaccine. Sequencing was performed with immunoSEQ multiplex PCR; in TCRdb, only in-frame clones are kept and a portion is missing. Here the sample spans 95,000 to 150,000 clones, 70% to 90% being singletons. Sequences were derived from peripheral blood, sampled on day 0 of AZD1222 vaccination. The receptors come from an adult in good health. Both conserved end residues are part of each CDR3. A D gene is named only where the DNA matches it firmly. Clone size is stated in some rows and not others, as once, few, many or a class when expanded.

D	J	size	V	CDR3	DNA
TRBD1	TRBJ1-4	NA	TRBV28	CASSSSGTGVEKLFF	TGTGCCAGCAGTTCGTCCGGGACAGGGGTTGAAAAACTGTTTTTT
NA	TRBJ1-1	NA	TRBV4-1	CASSQAFGSISEAFF	TGCGCCAGCAGCCAAGCCTTCGGAAGTATCTCTGAAGCTTTCTTT
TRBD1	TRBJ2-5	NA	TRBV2	CASSGQGRGETQYF	TGTGCCAGCAGTGGACAGGGTCGCGGAGAGACCCAGTACTTC
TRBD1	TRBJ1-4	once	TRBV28	CASSLNRGNEKLFF	TGTGCCAGCAGTTTAAACAGGGGTAATGAAAAACTGTTTTTT
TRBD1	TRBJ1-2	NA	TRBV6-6	CASSTGQGSYGYTF	TGTGCCAGCAGCACGGGACAGGGAAGCTATGGCTACACCTTC
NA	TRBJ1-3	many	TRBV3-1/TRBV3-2	CASSQGFSSGNTIYF	TGTGCCAGCAGCCAAGGGTTCAGCTCTGGAAACACCATATATTTT
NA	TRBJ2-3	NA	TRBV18	CASSPVGTTRISDTQYF	TGTGCCAGCTCACCAGTAGGGACCACTCGGATTTCAGATACGCAGTATTTT
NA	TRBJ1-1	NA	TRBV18	CASSPSQTAEAFF	TGTGCCAGCTCACCATCGCAAACGGCTGAAGCTTTCTTT
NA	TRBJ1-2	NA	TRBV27	CASSLSINRAGYTF	TGTGCCAGCAGTTTATCCATTAACAGGGCTGGCTACACCTTC
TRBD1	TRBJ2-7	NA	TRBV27	CASSLGQGAGEQYF	TGTGCCAGCAGTTTAGGGCAGGGGGCGGGAGAGCAGTACTTC
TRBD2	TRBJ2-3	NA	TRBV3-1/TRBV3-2	CASSQFKSGGAQDTQYF	TGTGCCAGCAGCCAATTCAAGAGCGGGGGGGCACAAGATACGCAGTATTTT